This TCR beta chain was identified during a study of T cell repertoires in aging, cancer and after chemotherapy. CDR3 length equals 15 residues. Per the germline V gene, CDR1 is DFQATT and CDR2 is SNEGSKA (reference sequence). With V trimmed by 3 bases and J by 9 bases, 9 bases remained unmatched. Peripheral blood genomic DNA, not sorted cells or RNA, was the template. Judged by abundance, this clonotype is medium-sized. A mixed TRB-A/B primer pool amplified rearranged TRB by multiplex touch-down PCR. TCRdb processed the multiplex PCR reads anew with MiXCR; each CDR3 protein has one entry. The sample has thousands of distinct CDR3 sequences; about 25% are singletons.

The sequenced sample consisted of blood. V is TRBV20-1 and J is TRBJ2-1; 12 bases agree with TRBD1. This TCR was sampled from a human donor in good health. CDR3 in amino acids: CSASEAGQGAGEQFF. The CDR3 region has the DNA TGCAGTGCTAGCGAAGCGGGACAGGGGGCTGGTGAGCAGTTCTTC.